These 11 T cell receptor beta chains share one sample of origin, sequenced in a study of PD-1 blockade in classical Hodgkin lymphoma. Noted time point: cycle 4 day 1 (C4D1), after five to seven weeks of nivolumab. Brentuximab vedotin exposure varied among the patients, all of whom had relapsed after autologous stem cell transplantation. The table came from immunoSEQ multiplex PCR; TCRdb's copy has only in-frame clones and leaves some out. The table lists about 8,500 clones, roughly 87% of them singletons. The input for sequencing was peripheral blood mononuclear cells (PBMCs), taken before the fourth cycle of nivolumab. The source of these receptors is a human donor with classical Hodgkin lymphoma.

The CDR3, as DNA: TGTGCCAGCAGCCCCCGACTAGCGGGAGTCTTCTACGAGCAGTACTTC. Its protein is CASSPRLAGVFYEQYF. The genes are TRBV11-2 and TRBJ2-7, with 12 bases lining up with TRBD2. This CDR3 spans 16 amino acids. Germline V gene data show CDR1 as SGHAT and CDR2 as FQNNGV. J gave up 3 bases and V 5 bases, and 8 bases lay outside the gene matches.

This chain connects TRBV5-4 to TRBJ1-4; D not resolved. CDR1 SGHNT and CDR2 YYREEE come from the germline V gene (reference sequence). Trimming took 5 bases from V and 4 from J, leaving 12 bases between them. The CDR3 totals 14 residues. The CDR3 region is CASSPWTDNEKLFF. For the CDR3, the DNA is TGTGCCAGCAGTCCCTGGACGGATAATGAAAAACTGTTTTTT.

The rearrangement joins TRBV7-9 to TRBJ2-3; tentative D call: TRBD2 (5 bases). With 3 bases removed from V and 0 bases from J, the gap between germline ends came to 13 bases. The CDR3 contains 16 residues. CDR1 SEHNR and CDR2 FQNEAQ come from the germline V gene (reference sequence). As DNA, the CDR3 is TGTGCCAGCAGCTTGGATGGAGGCGCTAGCACAGATACGCAGTATTTT. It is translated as CASSLDGGASTDTQYF.

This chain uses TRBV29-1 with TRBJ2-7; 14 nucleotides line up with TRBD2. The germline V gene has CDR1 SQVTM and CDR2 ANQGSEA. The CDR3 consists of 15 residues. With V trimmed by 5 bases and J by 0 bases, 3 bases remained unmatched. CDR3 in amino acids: CSVKGTSGSSYEQYF. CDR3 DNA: TGCAGCGTTAAAGGGACTAGCGGGAGCTCCTACGAGCAGTACTTC.

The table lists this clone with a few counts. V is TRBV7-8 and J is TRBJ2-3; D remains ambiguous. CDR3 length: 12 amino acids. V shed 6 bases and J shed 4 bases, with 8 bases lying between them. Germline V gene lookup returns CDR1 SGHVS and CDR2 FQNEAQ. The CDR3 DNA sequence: TGTGCCAGCAGTGTGGGGTCAGATACGCAGTATTTT. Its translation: CASSVGSDTQYF.

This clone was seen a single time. In DNA form, the CDR3 reads TGTGCCACCAGCCTTTTAGCGGGGAGAGCCACAGATACGCAGTATTTT. Translation: CATSLLAGRATDTQYF. The chain uses TRBV15 and TRBJ2-3; 8 nucleotides match TRBD2. V shed 5 bases and J 2 bases; nucleotides not matched to a gene: 9. CDR3 length: 16 residues. CDR1 and CDR2 (germline): LNHNV, YYDKDF (reference sequence).

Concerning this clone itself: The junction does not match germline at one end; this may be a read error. CDR3 DNA sequence: TGTACCAGCAGCTTAGAAGGGTACGAGCAGTACTTC. Amino acids: CTSSLEGYEQYF. The J gene is TRBJ2-7, the V gene TRBV7-6, with D unclear. This CDR3 region has 12 residues. CDR1 is SGHVS and CDR2 is FNYEAQ in the germline V gene.

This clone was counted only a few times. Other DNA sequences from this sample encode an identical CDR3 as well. In DNA, the CDR3 is TGCGCCAGCAGCTTGAACGGGAGGGCCTCCACAGATACGCAGTATTTT. It codes for CASSLNGRASTDTQYF. The chain recombines TRBV5-1 with TRBJ2-3; 8 bases map to TRBD2. CDR3 length: 16 residues. Trimming took 1 base from V and 2 from J; bases not matched to a gene: 6. From germline, CDR1 is SGHRS and CDR2 YFSETQ.

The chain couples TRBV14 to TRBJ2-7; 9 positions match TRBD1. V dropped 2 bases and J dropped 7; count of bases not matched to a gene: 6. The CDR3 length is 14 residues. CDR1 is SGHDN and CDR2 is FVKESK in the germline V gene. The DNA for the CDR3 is TGTGCCAGCAGCCAACGGGACAGGGCGTTTGAGCAGTACTTC. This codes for CASSQRDRAFEQYF.

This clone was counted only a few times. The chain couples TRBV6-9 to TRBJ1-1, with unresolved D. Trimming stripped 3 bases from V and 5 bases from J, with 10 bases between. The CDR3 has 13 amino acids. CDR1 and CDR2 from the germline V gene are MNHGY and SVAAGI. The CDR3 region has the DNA TGTGCCAGCAGTTACTCCGCGGGTACTGAAGCTTTCTTT. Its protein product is CASSYSAGTEAFF.

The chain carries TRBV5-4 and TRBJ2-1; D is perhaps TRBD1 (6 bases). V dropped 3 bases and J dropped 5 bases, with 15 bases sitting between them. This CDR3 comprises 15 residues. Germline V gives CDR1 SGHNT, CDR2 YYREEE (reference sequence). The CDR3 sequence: CASSSGTTRDNEQFF. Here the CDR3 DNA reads TGTGCCAGCAGCTCCGGGACAACCAGGGACAATGAGCAGTTCTTC.